The 26 T cell receptor beta chains in this list originate from one sample, sequenced in a study of blood T cell repertoires in COVID-19. The protocol was immunoSEQ multiplex PCR, while the TCRdb copy is restricted to in-frame clones and leaves out a portion. The table shows 140,000 or so clones, with about four fifths occurring only once. Sequenced sample: peripheral blood. Receptors were obtained from a woman in her 70s with COVID-19, enrolled during active disease.

The genes are TRBV6-5 and TRBJ1-1; TRBD1 is a possible D gene (6 bases). This CDR3 has 12 amino acids. CDR1 is MNHEY and CDR2 is SVGAGI in the germline V gene. Between the trimmed V and J ends, which lost 6 bases and 4 bases, there was a span of 9 bases. Here the CDR3 DNA reads TGTGCCAGCAGCCAGGGGTCCACTGAAGCTTTCTTT. This encodes CASSQGSTEAFF.

This clone was seen only a few times. The chain is built from TRBV6-4 and TRBJ1-6; D is unresolved. The CDR3 is made up of 14 amino acids. Trimming stripped 0 bases from V and 5 bases from J, with 5 bases between. Germline lookup yields CDR1 MRHNA and CDR2 SNTAGT. CDR3 sequence (DNA): TGTGCCAGCAGTGACTCGTCGGATAATTCACCCCTCCACTTT. The encoded protein is CASSDSSDNSPLHF.

This clone was counted between two and nine times. This chain uses TRBV29-1 with TRBJ1-1, with D perhaps TRBD1 (6 bases). The CDR3 loop spans 10 amino acids. The V end was cut by 7 bases, the J end by 8 bases, with 11 bases between. Germline V gene sequence: CDR1 SQVTM, CDR2 ANQGSEA. The CDR3 DNA is TGCAGCGCCCAGACAGGAGAAGCTTTCTTT. This sequence encodes CSAQTGEAFF.

This clone was picked up one time. The V call is TRBV25-1, the J call TRBJ1-5, with D maybe TRBD1 (6 bases). CDR3 size: 14 residues. V was shortened by 5 bases and J by 5 bases, with 13 bases between the two germline ends. Germline V gene sequence: CDR1 MGHDK, CDR2 SYGVNS. CDR3 in DNA: TGTGCCAGCAGTCAAACAGGGAGGGATCAGCCCCAGCATTTT. Translating it yields CASSQTGRDQPQHF.

This chain links TRBV19 with TRBJ1-6; D call uncertain. CDR3 length equals 17 residues. V lost 0 bases and J lost 10, with 19 bases in between. The V gene's germline CDR1 is LNHDA and CDR2 SQIVND (reference sequence). The chain's CDR3 is CASSIDISPGAWSPLHF. CDR3 sequence (DNA): TGTGCCAGTAGTATAGACATCTCGCCAGGCGCCTGGTCACCCCTCCACTTT.

The J gene is TRBJ2-1, the V gene TRBV4-3, with TRBD2 identical over 8 bases. Per germline, CDR1 LGHNA and CDR2 YSLEER. The V and J ends lost 0 bases and 6 bases, in that order; junction bases with no gene match: 7. CDR3 length equals 16 residues. The CDR3 here is CASSQEVGGGTNEQFF. DNA for the CDR3: TGCGCCAGCAGCCAAGAAGTGGGCGGGGGGACCAATGAGCAGTTCTTC.

As regards this clone: The junction shows a germline mismatch at one end, possibly a read error. The V and J genes are TRBV29-1 and TRBJ1-2; D is possibly TRBD1 (5 bases). There are 11 residues in the CDR3. CDR1 is SQVTM, CDR2 ANQGSEA, per germline. CDR3 sequence (DNA): TGCAGCGTTGAAGATCGGACAAGTTTTGCCTTC. Translation gives CSVEDRTSFAF.

This chain joins TRBV7-8 and TRBJ2-7, with D unresolved. The CDR3 contains 13 residues. V was pared by 3 bases and J by 2 bases, with 8 bases between. The germline gives CDR1 SGHVS, CDR2 FQNEAQ. The CDR3 reads CASSFYSTYEQYF. The CDR3 coding sequence is TGTGCCAGCAGCTTTTACTCCACCTACGAGCAGTACTTC. The full variable domain, in which reference TRBV7-8 and TRBJ2-7 provide the parts outside the CDR3, is GAGVSQSPRYKVAKRGQDVALRCDPISGHVSLFWYQQALGQGPEFLTYFQNEAQLDKSGLPSDRFFAERPEGSVSTLKIQRTQQEDSAVYLCASSFYSTYEQYFGPGTRLTVT.

This clone has only one observation. The chain recombines TRBV9 with TRBJ2-3, with 7 bases identical to TRBD1. The germline gives CDR1 SGDLS, CDR2 YYNGEE. With V trimmed by 3 bases and J by 3 bases, 7 bases remained unmatched. The CDR3 contains 15 residues. The CDR3 sequence: CASSAGTESTDTQYF. For the CDR3, the DNA is TGTGCCAGCAGCGCCGGGACAGAGTCGACAGATACGCAGTATTTT.

The chain links TRBV12-3 or TRBV12-4 to TRBJ2-1, with 8 bases fitting TRBD2. V shed 6 bases, J shed 12 bases, and the junction held 4 bases outside the gene matches. CDR3 size: 11 residues. Written as DNA, the CDR3 is TGTGCCAGCAGCGACGGGGGGGGGCAGTTCTTC. Residues: CASSDGGGQFF.

The gene calls are TRBV20-1 and TRBJ1-4; TRBD1 aligns across 7 bases. The germline gives CDR1 DFQATT, CDR2 SNEGSKA (reference sequence). V shed 3 bases, J shed 6 bases, and the junction held 7 bases outside the gene matches. The CDR3 sequence is 14 residues long. The CDR3, as DNA: TGCAGTGCTAGTGAACCAGGGGGTTATGAAAAACTGTTTTTT. This translates into CSASEPGGYEKLFF.

The chain carries TRBV12-3 or TRBV12-4 and TRBJ1-1; no clear D. The length of the CDR3 is 12 residues. V lost 7 bases and J 5 bases, leaving 11 bases between the germline ends. The DNA for the CDR3 is TGTGCCAGCACCTTAGGCGGGACTGAAGCTTTCTTT. It is translated as CASTLGGTEAFF.

The chain is built from TRBV4-1 and TRBJ2-5; 9 nucleotides match TRBD2. Per germline, CDR1 MGHRA and CDR2 YSYEKL. V shed 4 bases and J 4 bases; nucleotides not matched to a gene: 7. The CDR3 consists of 15 residues. The CDR3, as DNA: TGCGCCAGCAGCCCAAGCGGGGGGCCGGGAGAGACCCAGTACTTC. It codes for CASSPSGGPGETQYF.

This clone was observed a handful of times. The genes are TRBV6-2 or TRBV6-3 and TRBJ1-2; D remains unclear. Germline V gene lookup returns CDR1 MNHEY and CDR2 SVGEGT. The CDR3 covers 15 residues. Trimming removed 0 bases from V and 5 bases from J, with 13 bases in between. The CDR3 DNA reads TGTGCCAGCAGTTACTCGAGAGGTTTAGATTATGGCTACACCTTC. It codes for CASSYSRGLDYGYTF.

J is TRBJ2-2 and V is TRBV9, with TRBD2 identical over 11 bases. CDR1 and CDR2 (germline): SGDLS, YYNGEE. The CDR3 runs to 18 residues. J gave up 5 bases and V 0 bases, and 9 bases lay outside the gene matches. The CDR3 coding sequence is TGTGCCAGCAGCGTAGCGGGTAGCGGGGGGGCTCGAACCGGGGAGCTGTTTTTT. This gives the protein CASSVAGSGGARTGELFF.

V is TRBV5-1 and J is TRBJ2-1, with TRBD2 matching over 16 bases. V dropped 3 bases and J dropped 15; count of bases not matched to a gene: 12. The V gene's germline CDR1 is SGHRS and CDR2 YFSETQ. The CDR3 contains 16 residues. The CDR3 loop is CASSSDPGLAGGPGFF. The CDR3 DNA follows: TGCGCCAGCAGCTCGGACCCGGGACTAGCGGGGGGGCCGGGGTTCTTC.

The gene calls are TRBV15 and TRBJ2-7; TRBD1 matches at 9 bases. The CDR3 runs 13 residues. Losses at the gene ends were 5 bases for V and 3 bases for J; bases not matched to a gene: 2. Germline CDR1 and CDR2: LNHNV and YYDKDF (reference sequence). Here the CDR3 DNA reads TGTGCCACCAGCGGGACAGGGTACTACGAGCAGTACTTC. Translating gives CATSGTGYYEQYF.

The chain links TRBV7-2 to TRBJ1-2, with a weak D call TRBD1 (6 bases). The CDR3 extends over 15 amino acids. V lost 5 bases, J lost 8 bases, and 21 bases lay in between. Germline values: CDR1 SGHTA, CDR2 FQGNSA. The CDR3 sequence: CASSIGGSGQGGYTF. In DNA form, the CDR3 reads TGTGCCAGCAGCATAGGGGGATCAGGGCAAGGCGGCTACACCTTC.

This chain uses TRBV7-9 with TRBJ2-4, with a weak D call TRBD2 (5 bases). Germline loops: CDR1 SEHNR, CDR2 FQNEAQ (reference sequence). CDR3 length: 17 residues. The germline V and J ends were trimmed by 1 base and 0 bases, with 13 bases remaining between them. Here the CDR3 reads CASSLVEGSLAKNIQYF. The CDR3 DNA reads as TGTGCCAGCAGCTTAGTTGAGGGATCCTTAGCCAAAAACATTCAGTACTTC.

The chain is built from TRBV28 and TRBJ1-2; D perhaps matches TRBD1 (6 bases). The germline V gene encodes CDR1 MDHEN and CDR2 SYDVKM. CDR3 length: 15 amino acids. V was shortened by 5 bases and J by 4 bases, with 17 bases between the two germline ends. The CDR3 loop is CASSRGAGRLYGYTF. CDR3 coding DNA: TGTGCCAGCAGTCGGGGGGCCGGCAGGCTCTATGGCTACACCTTC.

The V gene is TRBV10-2, the J gene TRBJ1-2, with TRBD1 identical over 7 bases. The CDR3 runs 12 residues. CDR1 and CDR2 (germline): WSHSY, SAAADI. Trimming took 6 bases from V and 4 from J; bases not matched to a gene: 2. This CDR3 is CASSRDSYGYTF. The CDR3, as DNA: TGCGCCAGCAGCCGGGACAGCTATGGCTACACCTTC.

V and J are TRBV7-2 and TRBJ2-1; tentative D call: TRBD1 (6 bases). Trimming took 4 bases from V and 7 from J, leaving 17 bases between them. The CDR3 covers 15 residues. Germline V gives CDR1 SGHTA, CDR2 FQGNSA. Here the CDR3 reads CASSSGDRVWNEQFF. CDR3 nucleotide sequence: TGTGCCAGCAGCTCAGGGGATAGGGTGTGGAATGAGCAGTTCTTC.

J is TRBJ1-1 and V is TRBV7-3; 9 nucleotides agree with TRBD1. Germline assignment: CDR1 SGHTA and CDR2 FQGTGA. V was clipped by 4 bases and J by 10 bases; unmatched bases: 7. CDR3 length: 13 amino acids. Here the CDR3 DNA reads TGTGCCAGCAGCTCCCTACAGGGGGCGAGAGCTTTCTTT. Amino acid sequence: CASSSLQGARAFF.

The V gene is TRBV30, the J gene TRBJ1-6; tentatively, D is TRBD1 (5 bases). Per germline, CDR1 GTSNPN and CDR2 SVGIG (reference sequence). The ends were cut back, 4 bases at V and 8 bases at J, with 12 bases in the middle. This CDR3 spans 13 amino acids. CDR3 in DNA: TGTGCCTGGACCCGGCGGGGCTATTCACCCCTCCACTTT. Amino acid sequence: CAWTRRGYSPLHF. The entire variable domain, with the rest obtained from reference TRBV30 and TRBJ1-6, is as follows: SQTIHQWPATLVQPVGSPLSLECTVEGTSNPNLYWYRQAAGRGLQLLFYSVGIGQISSEVPQNLSASRPQDRQFILSSKKLLLSDSGFYLCAWTRRGYSPLHFGNGTRLTVT.

The chain couples TRBV6-6 to TRBJ1-2; D might be TRBD1 (6 bases). The CDR3 sequence is 13 residues long. The ends were cut back, 2 bases at V and 5 bases at J, with 9 bases in the middle. CDR1 MNHNY and CDR2 SVGAGI come from the germline V gene (reference sequence). The CDR3 bases are TGTGCCAGCAGTTACCCCGGACAGTATGGCTACACCTTC. Its translation: CASSYPGQYGYTF.

The V gene is TRBV19, the J gene TRBJ2-3, with D uncertain. CDR3 length: 12 residues. The ends were cut back, 4 bases at V and 2 bases at J, with 4 bases in the middle. Germline V gives CDR1 LNHDA, CDR2 SQIVND (reference sequence). The CDR3 loop is CASSTPTDTQYF. The CDR3 DNA reads as TGTGCCAGTAGTACTCCCACAGATACGCAGTATTTT.